Each of the 13 T cell receptor beta chains below was sequenced from the same sample in a study of Graves' ophthalmopathy and Graves' hyperthyroidism. The study amplified TCR beta CDR3 regions using RNA transcripts. First-round RT-PCR employed HTBI primers, with a second-round multiplex PCR after it. A single record per CDR3 protein comes from TCRdb applying MiXCR to the multiplex PCR reads. The table lists 620,000 or so distinct CDR3 sequences, about 20% of them singletons. Sequences were obtained from peripheral blood. All receptors come from a woman aged 18 to 35 with stable Graves' hyperthyroidism. Some clones in this sample may be carry-over from other donors' samples.

In this sample, this clonotype turned up once. The gene calls are TRBV13 and TRBJ2-2; 8 bases align to TRBD2. The germline gives CDR1 PRHDT, CDR2 FYEKMQ (reference sequence). The junction had 3 bases not matched to a gene; V was cut back by 8 bases and J by 1 base. The CDR3 is 14 residues long. CDR3 nucleotide sequence: TGTGCCAGCCGGGGGGGACAGAACACCGGGGAGCTGTTTTTT. It is translated as CASRGGQNTGELFF.

The chain has TRBV28 and TRBJ2-7; no clear D gene. V lost 0 bases and J lost 0, with 9 bases in between. CDR3 length: 15 residues. Germline-derived CDR1 and CDR2 are MDHEN and SYDVKM. This CDR3 reads CASSLWASSSYEQYF. CDR3 bases: TGTGCCAGCAGTTTATGGGCCTCAAGCTCCTACGAGCAGTACTTC.

This clonotype was seen at least ten times. CDR3 protein: CATREGEAEGYTF. DNA of the CDR3: TGTGCCACCCGGGAAGGGGAGGCGGAGGGCTACACCTTC. The chain recombines TRBV7-9 with TRBJ1-2; D may be TRBD1 (5 bases). This CDR3 is built from 13 residues. Trimming cost V 10 bases and J 8 bases, with 20 bases left between them. Germline V gene sequence: CDR1 SEHNR, CDR2 FQNEAQ (reference sequence).

The chain carries TRBV6-4 and TRBJ2-2, with D tentatively TRBD2 (5 bases). Germline lookup yields CDR1 MRHNA and CDR2 SNTAGT. The CDR3 extends over 13 amino acids. The V gene lost 6 bases and the J gene lost 6 bases, with 11 bases spanning the gap. As DNA, the CDR3 is TGTGCCAGCAGACTAGACACCGCCGGGGAGCTGTTTTTT. Its protein product is CASRLDTAGELFF.

This rearrangement joins TRBV12-3 or TRBV12-4 to TRBJ2-4; TRBD1 matches 7 bases. This CDR3 is built from 15 residues. The trim removed 5 bases at V and 1 base at J, leaving 5 bases unmatched. CDR3 in amino acids: CASSPDRQAKNIQYF. The CDR3 DNA reads as TGTGCCAGCAGTCCGGACAGGCAGGCCAAAAACATTCAGTACTTC.

This clonotype was counted many times. One end of the junction does not line up with germline, which may come from a read error. V is TRBV28 and J is TRBJ1-5; D possibly corresponds to TRBD1 (6 bases). This CDR3 is 15 amino acids long. CDR1 is MDHEN, CDR2 SYDVKM, per germline. CDR3 region: CASSLGGGDNHPQHF. The CDR3 region has the DNA TGTGCCAGCAGCCTAGGCGGGGGGGACAATCATCCCCAGCATTTT.

In regard to this clonotype: A much larger clone differs by one base, so this may be a read error. V and J are TRBV30 and TRBJ2-5, with 14 bases lining up with TRBD2. Germline CDR1 reads GTSNPN; CDR2 reads SVGIG (reference sequence). This CDR3 contains 16 residues. CDR3 loop: CAWRPGLAGEGETKYF. In nucleotides, the CDR3 is TGTGCCTGGAGACCGGGACTAGCGGGAGAGGGAGAGACCAAGTACTTC.

The V and J genes are TRBV12-3 or TRBV12-4 and TRBJ1-5, with D unresolved. V was trimmed by 2 bases and J by 7 bases, leaving 12 bases between them. This CDR3 has 14 amino acids. The DNA for the CDR3 is TGTGCCAGCAGTTTATTCCCAACGGACCAGCCCCAGCATTTT. This sequence encodes CASSLFPTDQPQHF.

In this sample, this clonotype turned up a few times. This clone may be a read error of a much larger clone one base away. The gene calls are TRBV2 and TRBJ2-2; 8 bases line up with TRBD1. The CDR3 contains 14 residues. The germline V gene encodes CDR1 SNHLY and CDR2 FYNNEI. Trimming at V came to 2 bases and at J to 6 bases, leaving 2 bases not matched to a gene. CDR3 residues: CASSERTGSGELFF. The CDR3 DNA reads TGTGCCAGCAGTGAAAGGACAGGGTCCGGGGAGCTGTTTTTT.

This clonotype was observed at least ten times. V and J are TRBV12-3 or TRBV12-4 and TRBJ1-1; TRBD1 agrees at 10 bases. The V segment lost 4 bases and the J segment 5 bases; nucleotides outside the gene matches: 10. This CDR3 region has 16 residues. CDR3: CASSSHPGTGETEAFF. Here the CDR3 DNA reads TGTGCCAGCAGTTCCCACCCTGGGACAGGGGAAACTGAAGCTTTCTTT.

On this clonotype itself: At one end the junction does not follow the germline gene, possibly because of a read error. This chain links TRBV4-1 with TRBJ2-7; D may be TRBD1 (5 bases). The CDR3 covers 15 residues. The V gene's germline CDR1 is MGHRA and CDR2 YSYEKL. In DNA, the CDR3 is TGCGCCATCAGCCAACCTATGCAGGGTCCCTACGAGCAGTACTTC. It translates to CAISQPMQGPYEQYF.

This clonotype showed up many times. CDR3 sequence: CASSLEAAQGGAFF. Written as DNA, the CDR3 is TGTGCCAGCAGCTTAGAGGCAGCACAGGGGGGAGCTTTCTTT. The chain employs TRBV11-1 and TRBJ1-1, with 8 bases aligning to TRBD1. Germline trimming cut 1 base from V and 10 bases from J; bases unmatched to any gene: 8. This CDR3 spans 14 amino acids. CDR1 and CDR2 from the germline V gene are SGHAT and FQDESV (reference sequence).

This clonotype was seen many times. This chain links TRBV6-2 or TRBV6-3 with TRBJ2-7, with 15 bases fitting TRBD2. Germline V gives CDR1 MNHEY, CDR2 SVGEGT. The length of the CDR3 is 18 residues. V lost 4 bases and J lost 2; bases outside the gene matches: 9. CDR3 in DNA: TGTGCCAGCAGTTCGACGCCCGGGACTAGCGGGAGGCCCTACGAGCAGTACTTC. Residues: CASSSTPGTSGRPYEQYF.